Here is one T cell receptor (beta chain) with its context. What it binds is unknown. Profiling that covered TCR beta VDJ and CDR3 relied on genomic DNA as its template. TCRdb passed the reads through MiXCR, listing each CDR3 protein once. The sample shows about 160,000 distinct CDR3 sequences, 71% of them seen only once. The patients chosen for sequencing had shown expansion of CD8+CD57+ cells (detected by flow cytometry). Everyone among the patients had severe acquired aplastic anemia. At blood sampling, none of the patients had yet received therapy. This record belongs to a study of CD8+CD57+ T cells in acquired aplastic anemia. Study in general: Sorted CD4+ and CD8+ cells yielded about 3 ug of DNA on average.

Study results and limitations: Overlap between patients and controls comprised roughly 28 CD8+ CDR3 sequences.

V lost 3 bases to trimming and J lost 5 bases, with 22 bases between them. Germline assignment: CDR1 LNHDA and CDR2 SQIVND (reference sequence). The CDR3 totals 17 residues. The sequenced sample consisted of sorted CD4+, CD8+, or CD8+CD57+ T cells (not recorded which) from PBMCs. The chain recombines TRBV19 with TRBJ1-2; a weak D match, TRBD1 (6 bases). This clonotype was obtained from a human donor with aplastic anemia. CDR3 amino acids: CASSMGKGTGGRYGYTF. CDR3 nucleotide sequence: TGTGCCAGTAGTATGGGGAAGGGGACGGGGGGCAGGTATGGCTACACCTTC.